This is a list of T cell receptor beta chains from one sample in a study of cytomegalovirus exposure and HLA in healthy donors. Data came from immunoSEQ multiplex PCR; TCRdb stores just in-frame clones and leaves some out. The sample shows about 160,000 clones, roughly 80% of them seen only once. Sample: PBMCs. The origin of the receptors is a man aged 45-65 years in good health and CMV-seropositive. Each CDR3 is given with its conserved first and last residue. The D gene is left open where the match is weak. The size entry is marked missing in some rows and otherwise reads once, few, many or a size class.

j_gene,d_gene,abundance,v_gene,CDR3aa,CDR3nt
TRBJ2-2,-,-,TRBV4-3,CASSQDYWNTGELFF,TGCGCCAGCAGCCAAGATTATTGGAACACCGGGGAGCTGTTTTTT
TRBJ2-7,-,once,TRBV4-1,CASSQEEGSSYEQYF,TGCGCCAGCAGCCAAGAGGAGGGGAGCTCCTACGAGCAGTACTTC
TRBJ1-2,TRBD1,-,TRBV28,CASSLGQRIYGYTF,TGTGCCAGCAGTCTGGGACAGAGAATCTATGGCTACACCTTC
TRBJ1-6,-,-,TRBV5-1,CASSLGLGAQRSPLHF,TGCGCCAGCAGCTTGGGGCTAGGGGCACAGCGATCACCCCTCCACTTT
TRBJ1-2,-,-,TRBV4-1,CASSQDHGGYTF,TGCGCCAGCAGCCAAGATCACGGTGGCTACACCTTC
TRBJ2-3,-,-,TRBV2,CASIGGGDTQYF,TGTGCCAGCATCGGGGGTGGAGATACGCAGTATTTT
TRBJ2-4,-,once,TRBV6-5,CASSFRGDGNIQYF,TGTGCCAGCAGTTTCCGCGGGGATGGGAACATTCAGTACTTC
TRBJ2-3,-,-,TRBV7-6,CASSLGQSTDTQYF,TGTGCCAGCAGCTTAGGGCAGAGCACAGATACGCAGTATTTT
TRBJ2-3,-,-,TRBV4-1,CASSQSLLATGTDTQYF,TGCGCCAGCAGCCAATCCCTTCTAGCGACCGGCACAGATACGCAGTATTTT
TRBJ1-5,-,once,TRBV6-1,CASSERDQPQHF,TGTGCCAGCAGTGAACGGGATCAGCCCCAGCATTTT
TRBJ2-1,TRBD2,-,TRBV7-6,CASSLASGTPNEQFF,TGTGCCAGCAGCTTAGCTAGCGGGACCCCCAATGAGCAGTTCTTC
TRBJ2-6,-,once,TRBV9,CASSGGETGANVLTF,TGTGCCAGCAGCGGGGGGGAGACTGGGGCCAACGTCCTGACTTTC
TRBJ2-5,TRBD1,-,TRBV9,CASSPQIGTGVETQYF,TGTGCCAGCAGCCCCCAGATCGGGACAGGGGTAGAGACCCAGTACTTC
TRBJ1-1,TRBD1,-,TRBV28,CASRETGRRWAFF,TGTGCCAGCAGAGAGACAGGGAGACGCTGGGCTTTCTTT
TRBJ1-5,-,-,TRBV6-5,CASRQADSNQPQHF,TGTGCCAGTAGACAGGCCGATAGCAATCAGCCCCAGCATTTT
TRBJ1-2,TRBD1,-,TRBV5-1,CASSIDRGLGYTF,TGCGCCAGCAGCATCGACAGGGGGCTTGGCTACACCTTC
TRBJ1-2,TRBD1,-,TRBV23-1,CASSHPGQCRGYTF,TGCGCCAGCAGTCACCCGGGACAGTGCAGGGGCTACACCTTC
TRBJ1-1,TRBD1,-,TRBV11-2,CASSLGDRGHVAFF,TGTGCCAGCAGCTTAGGGGACAGGGGGCATGTGGCTTTCTTT
TRBJ1-2,-,-,TRBV5-1,CASSLGTRGGYGYTF,TGCGCCAGCAGCTTGGGGACTCGGGGGGGGTATGGCTACACCTTC
TRBJ2-7,-,-,TRBV27,CASSLTGSYEQYF,TGTGCCAGCAGTTTAACGGGCTCCTACGAGCAGTACTTC
TRBJ2-1,-,-,TRBV4-1,CASSQVSAANEQFF,TGCGCCAGCAGCCAAGTATCCGCCGCGAATGAGCAGTTCTTC
TRBJ1-2,TRBD1,-,TRBV7-3,CASSLVGQGANYGYTF,TGTGCCAGCAGCCTAGTGGGACAGGGGGCTAACTATGGCTACACCTTC
TRBJ2-2,TRBD1,-,TRBV4-1,CASSQSGQGDTGELFF,TGCGCCAGCAGCCAATCTGGACAGGGGGACACCGGGGAGCTGTTTTTT
TRBJ2-1,TRBD1,-,TRBV27,CASSFRDRGYNEQFF,TGTGCCAGCAGTTTCCGGGACAGGGGCTACAATGAGCAGTTCTTC
TRBJ1-1,-,-,TRBV30,CAWRSGMNTEAFF,TGTGCCTGGAGGTCAGGAATGAACACTGAAGCTTTCTTT
TRBJ2-5,TRBD2,-,TRBV9,CASSVMAGDPQETQYF,TGTGCCAGCAGCGTTATGGCGGGAGACCCTCAAGAGACCCAGTACTTC
TRBJ2-7,TRBD2,-,TRBV6-5,CASRMGGVLEQYF,TGTGCCAGCAGGATGGGGGGGGTCCTGGAGCAGTACTTC
TRBJ2-7,-,-,TRBV29-1,CSGGDSNAYEQYF,TGCAGCGGAGGCGACTCGAATGCTTACGAGCAGTACTTC
TRBJ2-5,TRBD2,-,TRBV19,CASSTSGRETQYF,TGTGCCAGTAGCACTAGCGGGAGGGAGACCCAGTACTTC
TRBJ1-6,-,-,TRBV15,CATSRDGTPQVPLHF,TGTGCCACCAGCAGAGATGGGACACCCCAAGTCCCCCTCCACTTT
TRBJ1-2,-,-,TRBV14,CASSQDRFYGYTF,TGTGCCAGCAGCCAAGACCGGTTCTATGGCTACACCTTC
TRBJ2-1,-,-,TRBV6-1,CASSRGGGFRNEQFF,TGTGCCAGCAGTCGAGGGGGGGGGTTTAGGAATGAGCAGTTCTTC
TRBJ2-3,-,-,TRBV19,CASSVVGYTDTQYF,TGTGCCAGTAGTGTGGTGGGCTACACAGATACGCAGTATTTT
TRBJ1-2,TRBD1,few,TRBV5-1,CASSLPGTGDNYGYTF,TGCGCCAGCAGCCTCCCCGGGACAGGGGATAACTATGGCTACACCTTC
TRBJ2-7,TRBD1,-,TRBV4-1,CASSRDRAYEQYF,TGCGCCAGCAGTAGGGACAGAGCCTACGAGCAGTACTTC
TRBJ2-2,-,once,TRBV6-1,CASSERGFNTGELFF,TGTGCCAGCAGTGAGCGGGGATTTAACACCGGGGAGCTGTTTTTT
TRBJ2-1,TRBD2,-,TRBV7-8,CASSSGLGANNEQFF,TGTGCCAGCAGCTCAGGACTAGGGGCGAACAATGAGCAGTTCTTC
TRBJ1-4,-,-,TRBV2,CASSEEDRGKLFF,TGTGCCAGCAGTGAGGAGGACCGCGGGAAACTGTTTTTT
TRBJ1-6,-,-,TRBV19,CASSREGNSYNSPLHF,TGTGCCAGTTCCCGGGAAGGGAACTCCTATAATTCACCCCTCCACTTT
TRBJ2-5,TRBD1,-,TRBV7-7,CASSLAPGQGFPTQYF,TGTGCTAGCAGCTTAGCTCCGGGACAGGGCTTTCCGACCCAGTACTTC
TRBJ2-5,-,once,TRBV5-1,CASNLGGAGEETQYF,TGCGCCAGCAACCTGGGGGGGGCAGGAGAAGAGACCCAGTACTTC
TRBJ1-1,-,-,TRBV7-6,CASSEGVPEAFF,TGTGCCAGCAGCGAGGGGGTTCCTGAAGCTTTCTTT
TRBJ1-1,TRBD1,-,TRBV2,CASKRQGNTEAFF,TGTGCCAGCAAGAGACAGGGGAACACTGAAGCTTTCTTT
TRBJ1-5,-,-,TRBV7-8,CASSARLGNQPQHF,TGTGCCAGCAGTGCACGGCTAGGCAATCAGCCCCAGCATTTT